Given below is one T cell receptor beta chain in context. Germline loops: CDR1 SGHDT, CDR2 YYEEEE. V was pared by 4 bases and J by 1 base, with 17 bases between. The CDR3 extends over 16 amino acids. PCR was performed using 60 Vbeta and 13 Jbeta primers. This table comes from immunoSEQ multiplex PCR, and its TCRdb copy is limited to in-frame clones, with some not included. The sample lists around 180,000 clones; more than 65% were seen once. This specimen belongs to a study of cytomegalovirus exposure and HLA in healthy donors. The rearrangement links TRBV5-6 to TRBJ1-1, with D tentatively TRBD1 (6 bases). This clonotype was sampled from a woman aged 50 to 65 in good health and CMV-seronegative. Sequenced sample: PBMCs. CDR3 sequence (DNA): TGTGCCAGCAGCCAGGGGCCCCCGAAAGGGAACACTGAAGCTTTCTTT. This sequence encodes CASSQGPPKGNTEAFF.